Each of the 26 T cell receptor beta chains below was sequenced from the same sample in a study of OX40 agonist ivuxolimab in advanced cancers. Method: immunoSEQ multiplex PCR; TCRdb's copy keeps in-frame clones and lacks some. The data show roughly 70,000 clones, with more than 80% seen just once and around 9.9% held by the top ten. The sample was CD4+ or CD8+ T cells sorted from blood, taken in a trial of the OX40 agonist ivuxolimab. The source of these receptors is an adult with an advanced solid tumor such as melanoma, head and neck, liver or kidney cancer.

The gene calls are TRBV7-7 and TRBJ2-7, with D perhaps TRBD2 (5 bases). The V end lost 5 bases, the J end lost 3 bases, and 11 bases lay between the germline ends. The CDR3 runs 13 residues. CDR1 SSHAT and CDR2 FNYEAQ come from the germline V gene (reference sequence). The CDR3 region has the DNA TGTGCCAGCAGCCTCTCCGAGGGCTACGAGCAGTACTTC. It translates to CASSLSEGYEQYF.

In its sample, this clone was seen once. V and J are TRBV7-6 and TRBJ2-1; no clear D gene. Germline CDR1 SGHVS, CDR2 FNYEAQ. This CDR3 has 15 residues. V lost 5 bases and J 1 base, leaving 12 bases between the germline ends. The CDR3, as DNA: TGTGCCAGCAGCCCTATAGGAATGTCCTACAATGAGCAGTTCTTC. Amino acids: CASSPIGMSYNEQFF.

This chain uses TRBV10-1 with TRBJ1-4, with D unclear. CDR3 length equals 14 residues. Trimming stripped 3 bases from V and 8 bases from J, with 13 bases between. Germline CDR1 and CDR2: WNHNN and SYGVQD (reference sequence). In DNA form, the CDR3 reads TGCGCCAGCAGTGACAACTTGGCGAGGGAAAAACTGTTTTTT. Translating gives CASSDNLAREKLFF.

The rearrangement uses TRBV14 and TRBJ1-2; TRBD1 matches at 7 bases. The germline V gene has CDR1 SGHDN and CDR2 FVKESK. The CDR3 length is 16 residues. V trimming: 3 bases; J trimming: 5 bases; junction bases outside the gene matches: 12. In nucleotides, the CDR3 is TGTGCCAGCAGCCACTCCGGGGCAGGGGGTGGTTATGGCTACACCTTC. It yields the protein CASSHSGAGGGYGYTF.

J is TRBJ1-5 and V is TRBV2, with 10 bases matching TRBD1. Germline values: CDR1 SNHLY, CDR2 FYNNEI. This CDR3 contains 13 residues. V trimming: 10 bases; J trimming: 6 bases; junction bases outside the gene matches: 6. CDR3: CAIGQGEIQPQHF. CDR3 DNA: TGTGCCATAGGACAGGGGGAGATTCAGCCCCAGCATTTT.

The V and J genes are TRBV29-1 and TRBJ2-7; D not resolved. V gave up 0 bases and J gave up 0 bases, with 6 bases separating them. CDR3 size: 13 residues. Germline V gene data show CDR1 as SQVTM and CDR2 as ANQGSEA. DNA of the CDR3: TGCAGCGTTGAAGAGGCCTACTCCTACGAGCAGTACTTC. Protein product: CSVEEAYSYEQYF.

This clone showed up just once. DNA of the CDR3: TGTGCCAGCTCACCCCCGCTGGAGCACACAGATACGCAGTATTTT. Protein product: CASSPPLEHTDTQYF. The V gene is TRBV18, the J gene TRBJ2-3; D gene ambiguous. CDR1 is KGHSH and CDR2 is LQKENI in the germline V gene. This CDR3 contains 15 residues. V lost 3 bases, J lost 2 bases, and 12 bases lay in between.

V gene TRBV19 combines with J gene TRBJ2-6, with D perhaps given as TRBD1 or TRBD2 (5 bases each). The CDR3 consists of 18 residues. Germline V gene lookup returns CDR1 LNHDA and CDR2 SQIVND (reference sequence). Between the trimmed V and J ends, which lost 4 bases and 0 bases, there was a span of 16 bases. In DNA form, the CDR3 reads TGTGCCAGTAGTACGCCCCGGGACGCCGGCTCTGGGGCCAACGTCCTGACTTTC. This gives the protein CASSTPRDAGSGANVLTF.

The chain is built from TRBV19 and TRBJ1-1, with D hard to call. CDR1 is LNHDA, CDR2 SQIVND, per germline (reference sequence). V was pared by 7 bases and J by 1 base, with 16 bases between. The CDR3 is 15 amino acids. CDR3 amino acids: CASKRAGFGNTEAFF. CDR3 bases: TGTGCCAGTAAACGAGCGGGGTTCGGGAACACTGAAGCTTTCTTT.

CDR3 protein: CASSLLRHTSYEQYF. The DNA for the CDR3 is TGTGCCAGCAGTTTATTAAGACACACCTCCTACGAGCAGTACTTC. This rearrangement joins TRBV27 to TRBJ2-7; unclear D gene. V was shortened by 1 base and J by 0 bases, with 10 bases between the two germline ends. Germline-derived CDR1 and CDR2 are MNHEY and SMNVEV (reference sequence). This CDR3 spans 15 amino acids.

The chain uses TRBV27 and TRBJ2-7, with a tentative D call TRBD2 (7 bases). The CDR3 is 15 amino acids. The germline CDR1 and CDR2 sequences are MNHEY and SMNVEV (reference sequence). Trimming left V 3 bases short and J 2 bases short, with 14 bases between. The CDR3 nucleotides are TGTGCCAGCAGTTTGAGGGGGGGTTCTACCTACGAGCAGTACTTC. Residues: CASSLRGGSTYEQYF.

The chain couples TRBV27 to TRBJ2-7; tentative D call: TRBD1 (6 bases). The germline V gene encodes CDR1 MNHEY and CDR2 SMNVEV (reference sequence). V was cut by 0 bases and J by 0 bases, with 15 bases left in between. This CDR3 contains 17 residues. CDR3 protein: CASSLSAVDRYSYEQYF. The CDR3 nucleotides read TGTGCCAGCAGTTTATCAGCGGTGGACAGATACTCCTACGAGCAGTACTTC.

This clone was observed a few times. The rearrangement joins TRBV6-1 to TRBJ2-7, with D possibly being TRBD1 (6 bases). The germline gives CDR1 MNHNS, CDR2 SASEGT. This CDR3 is 15 amino acids long. The ends were cut back, 6 bases at V and 5 bases at J, with 20 bases in the middle. The DNA of the CDR3 is TGTGCCAGCAGGGGGAAGGGACAAAAACCCCACGAGCAGTACTTC. Amino acids: CASRGKGQKPHEQYF.

The V and J genes are TRBV23-1 and TRBJ1-2, with D possibly being TRBD1 (5 bases). TRBV23-1 is filed as an ORF, its function uncertain. V lost 2 bases and J 0 bases, leaving 13 bases between the germline ends. This CDR3 is built from 16 residues. CDR3 DNA sequence: TGCGCCAGCAGTCAAAACAAGGACATAACTAACTATGGCTACACCTTC. Translation gives CASSQNKDITNYGYTF.

The chain links TRBV5-1 to TRBJ2-3, with 10 nucleotides matching TRBD2. The CDR3 sequence is 16 residues long. Germline V CDR1 and CDR2: SGHRS, YFSETQ. V gave up 0 bases and J gave up 6 bases; unmatched junction bases: 7. The CDR3 DNA is TGCGCCAGCAGCTTGGAACTAGCGGGACCGTCGGATACGCAGTATTTT. Its protein product is CASSLELAGPSDTQYF.

This chain joins TRBV7-9 and TRBJ2-7, with D uncertain. Germline assignment: CDR1 SEHNR and CDR2 FQNEAQ (reference sequence). V lost 2 bases and J 1 base, leaving 9 bases between the germline ends. The CDR3 sequence is 14 residues long. The DNA of the CDR3 is TGTGCCAGCAGCTTACCGACTGTTTCCTACGAGCAGTACTTC. Its translation is CASSLPTVSYEQYF.

The chain is built from TRBV7-9 and TRBJ2-2, with 7 nucleotides matching TRBD1. The CDR3 extends over 15 amino acids. CDR1 is SEHNR, CDR2 FQNEAQ, per germline (reference sequence). After removal of 9 bases from V and 4 bases from J, the junction contained 11 bases not matched to a gene. The CDR3 loop reads CARSGDSLFTGELFF. CDR3 coding DNA: TGTGCCAGGTCCGGGGACAGCCTATTCACCGGGGAGCTGTTTTTT.

The chain employs TRBV19 and TRBJ2-3; D might be TRBD1 (6 bases). This CDR3 region has 13 residues. Germline V gives CDR1 LNHDA, CDR2 SQIVND (reference sequence). The V and J ends lost 8 bases and 0 bases respectively, with 9 bases between them. CDR3 DNA sequence: TGTGCCAGTGGGGGCGGGAGCACAGATACGCAGTATTTT. Amino acids: CASGGGSTDTQYF.

The chain is built from TRBV4-1 and TRBJ2-5, with D tentatively TRBD1 (6 bases). Germline values: CDR1 MGHRA, CDR2 YSYEKL. The CDR3 has 15 residues. Trimming removed 1 base at V and 4 bases at J, with 13 bases between. CDR3 DNA sequence: TGCGCCAGCAGCCAAGTCCGCACAGGGCGAGAGACCCAGTACTTC. Translation gives CASSQVRTGRETQYF.

The sample holds one count of this clone. The chain carries TRBV4-1 and TRBJ2-7; D may be TRBD1 (6 bases). Trimming took 4 bases from V and 1 from J, leaving 20 bases between them. The CDR3 is made up of 17 amino acids. CDR1 is MGHRA and CDR2 is YSYEKL in the germline V gene. The CDR3 DNA reads TGCGCCAGCAGCCTAACAACCTACAGGGTTCAGTCCTACGAGCAGTACTTC. It codes for CASSLTTYRVQSYEQYF.

The gene calls are TRBV11-3 and TRBJ2-1; 8 bases align to TRBD2. Germline trimming cut 4 bases from V and 8 bases from J; bases unmatched to any gene: 10. This CDR3 region has 15 residues. Germline loops: CDR1 SGHNT, CDR2 YENEEA. The CDR3 loop reads CASSSGTSRVHEQFF. The CDR3 region has the DNA TGTGCCAGCAGCTCCGGGACTAGTCGCGTCCATGAGCAGTTCTTC.

This clone appeared once. The chain combines TRBV5-4 with TRBJ1-1; 7 bases line up with TRBD1. This CDR3 is built from 14 residues. Germline trimming cut 5 bases from V and 5 bases from J; bases unmatched to any gene: 9. CDR1 SGHNT and CDR2 YYREEE come from the germline V gene (reference sequence). CDR3: CASRMTGLGTEAFF. DNA of the CDR3: TGTGCCAGCAGAATGACAGGGTTGGGGACTGAAGCTTTCTTT.

This sequence joins TRBV19 and TRBJ1-1; D remains unclear. Between the trimmed V and J ends, which lost 5 bases and 6 bases, there was a span of 16 bases. Germline-derived CDR1 and CDR2 are LNHDA and SQIVND (reference sequence). The CDR3 is 14 amino acids. CDR3 residues: CASSARTLWAEAFF. DNA for the CDR3: TGTGCCAGTAGTGCCCGCACTTTGTGGGCTGAAGCTTTCTTT.

The chain uses TRBV9 and TRBJ1-2; unclear D gene. The CDR3 runs to 13 residues. Germline-derived CDR1 and CDR2 are SGDLS and YYNGEE. V was cut by 0 bases and J by 5 bases, with 8 bases left in between. CDR3 loop: CASSVGVGYGYTF. The CDR3, as DNA: TGTGCCAGCAGCGTAGGTGTAGGGTATGGCTACACCTTC.

The gene calls are TRBV29-1 and TRBJ2-7, with TRBD2 matching over 9 bases. Germline CDR1 SQVTM, CDR2 ANQGSEA. The CDR3 is 14 residues long. V lost 4 bases to trimming and J lost 2 bases; unmatched junction nucleotides: 6. CDR3 nucleotides: TGCAGCGTTGTTGCTAGCGGGAACACCTACGAGCAGTACTTC. This sequence encodes CSVVASGNTYEQYF.

This clone was found once. J is TRBJ1-2 and V is TRBV18; 7 bases agree with TRBD1. With 3 bases clipped from V and 6 bases from J, the junction kept 10 bases outside the gene matches. This CDR3 comprises 15 residues. Germline V gene lookup returns CDR1 KGHSH and CDR2 LQKENI. The CDR3 reads CASSPELTGFDGYTF. CDR3 nucleotide sequence: TGTGCCAGCTCACCCGAGCTGACAGGGTTTGATGGCTACACCTTC.